This TCR beta chain stems from a study of blood T cell repertoires in COVID-19 (dated by TCRdb to the early 2020s). Background on the whole study: Samples from collaborators originated in the United States, Italy and Spain and spanned both the acute and convalescent phases of COVID-19. The prospective study material was composed of cDNA or gDNA derived from T cells, B-cell-depleted T cells, or PBMCs. The dataset comprised deeply sampled blood TCRbeta repertoires from subjects exposed to, actively infected with, or recovered from COVID-19. The repertoires were released in a freely available public database meant as a resource for research on the immune response to SARS-CoV-2. Samples were obtained from the ongoing ImmuneRACE study (first 160 participants) and from 1,254 subjects provided by 6 global collaborators. The sample metadata nearly always contained a de-identified subject ID, COVID-19 status, age in years and sex. Where available, HLA class I and class II types were taken from metadata supplied by the sample provider and were not determined by assay-based typing. General findings and caveats noted by the study authors: The quantity of clinical and demographic metadata differed by source and by participant and was supplied without curation.

V ends up 4 bases short and J 7 bases short, with an unmatched junction base count of 5. The CDR3 has 13 amino acids, counting the end cysteine and phenylalanine. Kept here is only the CDR3 DNA, which spans 39 bases and is read in frame from base 1. Reading the germline V gene (reference sequence) gives CDR1 WNHNN and CDR2 SYGVQD. Note on this clone: The clone's antigen remains unknown. No much larger clonotype is one base removed from it; base qualities were not supplied.

Each collaborating institution followed its own protocols to collect whole blood in K2EDTA tubes. For TCRbeta analysis, collaborators shipped samples in one of three forms: frozen whole blood, isolated PBMCs, or DNA extracted from either of those sample types. The immunoSEQ Assay, a bias-controlled multiplex PCR, was used to amplify TCRbeta CDR3 regions from genomic DNA. As for the authors' bioinformatics: The number of nucleated cells in each sample was estimated by amplification of reference gene primers within the assay. Sequence reads were collapsed and filtered to measure the absolute abundance of every unique TCRbeta CDR3 rearrangement. For each sample, productive Simpson clonality was calculated as the square root of Simpson's diversity index over productive rearrangements. TCRdb's version of the immuneACCESS table is confined to in-frame rearrangements and falls short of the full clone set. An unresolved V gene accounts for under half of the shortfall where checked; the remainder is of unknown origin. V and J calls and clone size follow that table, whereas D and trimming were derived from the DNA. The sample contains 100,000 to 150,000 clones, 85% of them found a single time. 25% to 30% of the sample rests with the top ten.

This sequence originates from a woman of 80 years or more with acute or convalescent COVID-19. The chain uses TRBV10-1 and TRBJ2-5, with TRBD2 identical over 8 junction bases. The sample consisted of peripheral blood. The encoded CDR3 is CASSGDRGGTQYF. The nucleotide sequence is given as TGCGCCAGCAGTGGGGACCGGGGGGGGACCCAGTACTTC.